The 13 T cell receptor beta chains presented below share a single source sample, sequenced in a study of CD8 T cells in ankylosing spondylitis. General study points: Seven to nine highly homologous variants made up a TCR beta motif that seemed to typify ankylosing spondylitis blood.

MiXCR, run by TCRdb on the 5' RACE reads, gives a single entry per CDR3 protein. This table has 700,000 or so distinct CDR3 sequences, 15% to 20% appearing once. These TCRs' antigens remain unknown. Source material: blood, either unsorted or a sorted T cell fraction (not recorded which). These receptor sequences come from a male donor with ankylosing spondylitis.

The rearrangement joins TRBV11-3 to TRBJ2-3, with 11 positions matching TRBD1. V shed 3 bases, J shed 1 base, and the junction held 6 bases outside the gene matches. The CDR3 totals 17 residues. CDR1 and CDR2 from the germline V gene are SGHNT and YENEEA. CDR3 sequence (DNA): TGTGCCAGCAGCTTTCGGACAGGGGGCCGGGGCACAGATACGCAGTATTTT. It encodes CASSFRTGGRGTDTQYF.

The table lists this clonotype with a few counts. V is TRBV27 and J is TRBJ2-5; 13 bases are shared with TRBD2. This CDR3 is 16 amino acids long. J lost 2 bases, V lost 5 bases, and 5 bases had no gene match. Germline V gives CDR1 MNHEY, CDR2 SMNVEV (reference sequence). The CDR3 spells CASSRSTSGGQETQYF. The CDR3 nucleotides read TGTGCCAGCAGTAGGTCGACTAGCGGGGGGCAAGAGACCCAGTACTTC.

J is TRBJ2-7 and V is TRBV5-1; D perhaps matches TRBD2 (8 bases). Germline CDR1 and CDR2: SGHRS and YFSETQ. The CDR3 extends over 16 amino acids. The ends were cut back, 0 bases at V and 4 bases at J, with 17 bases in the middle. CDR3 sequence (DNA): TGCGCCAGCAGCTTGGCGGGGGGGACAGTCCAATACGAGCAGTACTTC. Amino acid sequence: CASSLAGGTVQYEQYF.

The rearrangement joins TRBV10-3 to TRBJ1-4; D perhaps matches TRBD1 (5 bases). This CDR3 contains 15 residues. Trimming stripped 0 bases from V and 5 bases from J, with 10 bases between. Germline loops: CDR1 ENHRY, CDR2 SYGVKD. The CDR3 bases are TGTGCCATCAGTGAGTCGATTCAGGGAAATGAAAAACTGTTTTTT. This translates into CAISESIQGNEKLFF.

This chain connects TRBV12-3 or TRBV12-4 to TRBJ2-3; TRBD2 is a possible D gene (7 bases). This CDR3 is built from 15 residues. The V gene lost 1 base and the J gene lost 6 bases, with 14 bases spanning the gap. The DNA of the CDR3 is TGTGCCAGCAGTTTAGGGGGGGGGCGTTGGGATACGCAGTATTTT. Residues: CASSLGGGRWDTQYF.

Comments on this clonotype: At one end, the junction sequence differs from germline, possibly due to a read error. The genes are TRBV4-1 and TRBJ2-7; 8 bases line up with TRBD1. Germline CDR1 reads MGHRA; CDR2 reads YSYEKL. The CDR3 has 14 residues. CDR3 nucleotides: TGTGCCAGCAGCCAAGGACAGGGTGTGTACGAGCAGTACTTC. Translating gives CASSQGQGVYEQYF.

This clonotype has just a few counts. The rearrangement joins TRBV4-3 to TRBJ2-6; 11 nucleotides match TRBD1. The V gene's germline CDR1 is LGHNA and CDR2 YSLEER. CDR3 length equals 20 residues. J lost 3 bases, V lost 4 bases, and 14 bases had no gene match. The CDR3 reads CASSLSKGTGGFIGANVLTF. CDR3 bases: TGCGCCAGCAGCCTTAGTAAAGGGACAGGGGGTTTTATTGGGGCCAACGTCCTGACTTTC.

This clonotype was counted between two and nine times. The gene calls are TRBV5-1 and TRBJ1-1, with 8 bases matching TRBD1. The germline V gene encodes CDR1 SGHRS and CDR2 YFSETQ. The CDR3 runs to 15 residues. V shed 1 base, J shed 5 bases, and the junction held 7 bases outside the gene matches. CDR3 nucleotides: TGCGCCAGCAGCTTGATAGTAACAGGGGGGACTGAAGCTTTCTTT. Its translation: CASSLIVTGGTEAFF.

This clonotype was counted at least ten times. This sequence joins TRBV28 and TRBJ1-2; D not resolved. The CDR3 runs 11 residues. Germline-derived CDR1 and CDR2 are MDHEN and SYDVKM. V was trimmed by 2 bases and J by 8 bases, leaving 6 bases between them. The CDR3 DNA reads as TGTGCCAGCAGTTTAAGAGGAGGCTACACCTTC. It encodes CASSLRGGYTF.

The CDR3 DNA is TGTGCCAGCAGCCGAGGGACAGGGGCAGGTTACGAGCAGTACTTC. This gives the protein CASSRGTGAGYEQYF. V usage is TRBV6-1 and J usage is TRBJ2-7, with 10 bases matching TRBD1. The CDR3 extends over 15 amino acids. With V trimmed by 6 bases and J by 4 bases, 9 bases remained unmatched. Germline V gives CDR1 MNHNS, CDR2 SASEGT.

This clonotype was detected a few times. The chain combines TRBV12-3 or TRBV12-4 with TRBJ2-1, with unresolved D. The CDR3 covers 13 residues. The V end was cut by 6 bases, the J end by 10 bases, with 16 bases between. The CDR3 DNA reads as TGTGCCAGCAGCCCCGGCGGACCGTGGGAGCAGTTCTTC. Translation gives CASSPGGPWEQFF.

This clonotype has more than one count but fewer than ten. This sequence joins TRBV12-3 or TRBV12-4 and TRBJ2-1; D is possibly TRBD2 (5 bases). Trimming shortened V by 8 bases and J by 5 bases, and 16 bases separated the two germline ends. CDR3 length: 14 amino acids. The CDR3 coding sequence is TGTGCCAGCGGCTCCCTTAGGCGGGACAATGAGCAGTTCTTC. Protein product: CASGSLRRDNEQFF.

This chain uses TRBV5-1 with TRBJ2-3, with D perhaps TRBD2 (6 bases). Germline loops: CDR1 SGHRS, CDR2 YFSETQ. This CDR3 is 15 amino acids long. With 6 bases removed from V and 4 bases from J, the gap between germline ends came to 18 bases. DNA for the CDR3: TGCGCCAGCAACTCTATGGGGGGTAATGCAGATACGCAGTATTTT. This translates into CASNSMGGNADTQYF.